This T cell receptor (beta chain) was sequenced for a study of T cells in localized non-small cell lung cancer. General study points: Peak T cell clonality was found in uninvolved adjacent lung, exceeding tumor. Adjacent lung tissue had a median roughly 55 of the top 100 clones found in the tumor. A higher density of T cells in blood coincided with extended overall survival.

V was trimmed by 7 bases and J by 4 bases, leaving 16 bases between them. The CDR3 is made up of 15 amino acids. Germline V lookup: CDR1 MDHEN, CDR2 SYDVKM. The table lists this clone with a few counts. The antigen is unknown. Repertoires were generated with immunoSEQ multiplex PCR, while TCRdb's copy carries only in-frame clones and drops some. The table has about 39,000 clones, roughly 77% seen once; the top ten hold 30% to 35%. This chain connects TRBV28 to TRBJ2-2; D may be TRBD1 (5 bases). The clonotype comes from a woman aged 35 to 70 with stage II squamous cell lung carcinoma. The specimen was PBMCs, collected before any cancer treatment. CDR3 protein: CASKPPSGRTGELFF. As DNA, the CDR3 is TGTGCCAGCAAACCACCCTCAGGGCGCACCGGGGAGCTGTTTTTT.